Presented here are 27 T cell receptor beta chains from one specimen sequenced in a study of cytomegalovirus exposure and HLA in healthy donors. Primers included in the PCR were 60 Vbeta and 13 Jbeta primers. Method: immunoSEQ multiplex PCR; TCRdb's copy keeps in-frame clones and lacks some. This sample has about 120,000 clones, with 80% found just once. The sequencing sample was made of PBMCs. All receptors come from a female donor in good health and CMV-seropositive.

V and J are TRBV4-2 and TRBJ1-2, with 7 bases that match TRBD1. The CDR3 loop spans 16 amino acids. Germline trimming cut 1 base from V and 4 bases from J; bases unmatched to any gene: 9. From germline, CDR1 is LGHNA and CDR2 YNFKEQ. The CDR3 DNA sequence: TGTGCCAGCAGCCAAGGTCTGGGACAGAGACTCTATGGCTACACCTTC. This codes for CASSQGLGQRLYGYTF.

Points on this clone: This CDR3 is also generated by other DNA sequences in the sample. The CDR3 sequence is CASSRGQIYGYTF. The CDR3 DNA reads TGTGCCAGCAGCCGGGGACAGATATATGGCTACACCTTC. This chain joins TRBV7-2 and TRBJ1-2; 7 bases line up with TRBD1. With V trimmed by 5 bases and J by 5 bases, 5 bases remained unmatched. The CDR3 covers 13 residues. Looked up from germline, CDR1 is SGHTA and CDR2 is FQGNSA. Supplemented by reference TRBV7-2 and TRBJ1-2, the full variable domain reads GAGVSQSPSNKVTEKGKDVELRCDPISGHTALYWYRQSLGQGLEFLIYFQGNSAPDKSGLPSDRFSAERTGGSVSTLTIQRTQQEDSAVYLCASSRGQIYGYTFGSGTRLTVV.

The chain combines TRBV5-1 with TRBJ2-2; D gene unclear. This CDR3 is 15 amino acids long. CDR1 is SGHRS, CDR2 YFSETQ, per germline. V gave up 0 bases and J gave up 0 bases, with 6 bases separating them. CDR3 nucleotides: TGCGCCAGCAGCTTGGGACACACGAACACCGGGGAGCTGTTTTTT. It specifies CASSLGHTNTGELFF.

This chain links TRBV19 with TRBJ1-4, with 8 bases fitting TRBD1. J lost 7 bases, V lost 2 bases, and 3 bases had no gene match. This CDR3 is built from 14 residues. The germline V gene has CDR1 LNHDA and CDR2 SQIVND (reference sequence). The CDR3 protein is CASSISGQGEKLFF. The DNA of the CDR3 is TGTGCCAGTAGTATATCCGGACAGGGTGAAAAACTGTTTTTT.

The CDR3 DNA sequence: TGTGCCAGCAGTGCGCAGGGAGGGAATGGCTACACCTTC. It yields the protein CASSAQGGNGYTF. The rearrangement joins TRBV6-4 to TRBJ1-2; D is possibly TRBD1 (5 bases). Germline V gene lookup returns CDR1 MRHNA and CDR2 SNTAGT. CDR3 size: 13 residues. Deletions cut 4 bases from V and 6 bases from J, with 12 bases between.

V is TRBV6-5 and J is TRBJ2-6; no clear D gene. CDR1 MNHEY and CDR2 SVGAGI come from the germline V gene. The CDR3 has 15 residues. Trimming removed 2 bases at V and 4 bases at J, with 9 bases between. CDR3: CASSYRGKGANVLTF. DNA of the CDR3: TGTGCCAGCAGTTACCGAGGTAAAGGGGCCAACGTCCTGACTTTC.

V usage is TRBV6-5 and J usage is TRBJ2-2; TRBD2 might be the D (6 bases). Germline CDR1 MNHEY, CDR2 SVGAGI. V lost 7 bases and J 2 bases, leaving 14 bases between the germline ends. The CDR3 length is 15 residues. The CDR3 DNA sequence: TGTGCCAGCAATACGAGGCGGGGCAACACCGGGGAGCTGTTTTTT. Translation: CASNTRRGNTGELFF.

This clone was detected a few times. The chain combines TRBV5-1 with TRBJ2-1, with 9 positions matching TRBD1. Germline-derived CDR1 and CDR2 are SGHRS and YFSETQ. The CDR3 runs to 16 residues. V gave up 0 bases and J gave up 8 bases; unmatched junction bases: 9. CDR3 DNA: TGCGCCAGCAGCTTGGGGGTACAGGGGGCAACAGATGAGCAGTTCTTC. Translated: CASSLGVQGATDEQFF.

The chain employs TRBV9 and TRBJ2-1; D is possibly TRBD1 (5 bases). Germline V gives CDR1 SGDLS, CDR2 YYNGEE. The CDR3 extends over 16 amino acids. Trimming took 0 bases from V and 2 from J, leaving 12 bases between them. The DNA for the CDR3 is TGTGCCAGCAGCGTAGCTTTGCCGACAGCCTACAATGAGCAGTTCTTC. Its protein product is CASSVALPTAYNEQFF. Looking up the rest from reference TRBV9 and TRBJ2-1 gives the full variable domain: DSGVTQTPKHLITATGQRVTLRCSPRSGDLSVYWYQQSLDQGLQFLIQYYNGEERAKGNILERFSAQQFPDLHSELNLSSLELGDSALYFCASSVALPTAYNEQFFGPGTRLTVL.

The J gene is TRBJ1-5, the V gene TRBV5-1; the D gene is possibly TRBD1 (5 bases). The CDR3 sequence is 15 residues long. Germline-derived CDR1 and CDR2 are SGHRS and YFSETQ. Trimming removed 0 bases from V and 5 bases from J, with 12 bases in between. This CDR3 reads CASSLASGIDQPQHF. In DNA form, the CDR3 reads TGCGCCAGCAGCTTGGCCTCAGGGATTGATCAGCCCCAGCATTTT.

The CDR3 DNA follows: TGTGCCTGGACCATTTCCAGGTCCTATGGCTACACCTTC. It codes for CAWTISRSYGYTF. The chain uses TRBV30 and TRBJ1-2, with D unresolved. V was trimmed by 4 bases and J by 4 bases, leaving 13 bases between them. Germline V CDR1 and CDR2: GTSNPN, SVGIG (reference sequence). CDR3 length equals 13 residues.

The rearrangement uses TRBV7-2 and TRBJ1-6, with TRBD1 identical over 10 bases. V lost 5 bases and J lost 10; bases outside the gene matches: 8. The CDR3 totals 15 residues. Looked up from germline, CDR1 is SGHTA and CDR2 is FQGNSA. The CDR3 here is CASSQGQGSGSPLHF. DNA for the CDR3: TGTGCCAGCAGCCAGGGACAGGGGTCTGGCTCACCCCTCCACTTT.

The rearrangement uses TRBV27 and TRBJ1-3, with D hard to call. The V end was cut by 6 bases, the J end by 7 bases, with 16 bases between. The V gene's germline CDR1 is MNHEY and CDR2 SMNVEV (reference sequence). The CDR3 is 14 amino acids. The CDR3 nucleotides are TGTGCCAGCAGCTCTCGGGTTTCGGGGAACACCATATATTTT. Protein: CASSSRVSGNTIYF.

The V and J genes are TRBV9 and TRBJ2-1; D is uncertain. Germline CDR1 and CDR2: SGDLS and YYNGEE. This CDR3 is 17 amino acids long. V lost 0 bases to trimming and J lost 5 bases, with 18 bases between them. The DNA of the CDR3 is TGTGCCAGCAGCGTAGATAGTACCCTCAACCTGGACAATGAGCAGTTCTTC. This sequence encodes CASSVDSTLNLDNEQFF. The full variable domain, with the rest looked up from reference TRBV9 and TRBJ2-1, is DSGVTQTPKHLITATGQRVTLRCSPRSGDLSVYWYQQSLDQGLQFLIQYYNGEERAKGNILERFSAQQFPDLHSELNLSSLELGDSALYFCASSVDSTLNLDNEQFFGPGTRLTVL.

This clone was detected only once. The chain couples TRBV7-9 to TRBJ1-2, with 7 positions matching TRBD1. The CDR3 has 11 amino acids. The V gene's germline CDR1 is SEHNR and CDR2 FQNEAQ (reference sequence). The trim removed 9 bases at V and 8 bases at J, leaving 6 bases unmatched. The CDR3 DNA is TGTGCCAGTTCGAGGGGGCAGGGCTACACCTTC. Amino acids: CASSRGQGYTF.

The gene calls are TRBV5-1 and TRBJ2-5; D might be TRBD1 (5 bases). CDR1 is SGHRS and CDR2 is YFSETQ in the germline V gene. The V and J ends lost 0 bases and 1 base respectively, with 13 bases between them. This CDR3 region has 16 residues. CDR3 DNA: TGCGCCAGCAGCTTGGGCTACACTGGGGCCCAAGAGACCCAGTACTTC. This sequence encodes CASSLGYTGAQETQYF. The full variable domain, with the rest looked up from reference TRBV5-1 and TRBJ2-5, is KAGVTQTPRYLIKTRGQQVTLSCSPISGHRSVSWYQQTPGQGLQFLFEYFSETQRNKGNFPGRFSGRQFSNSRSEMNVSTLELGDSALYLCASSLGYTGAQETQYFGPGTRLLVL.

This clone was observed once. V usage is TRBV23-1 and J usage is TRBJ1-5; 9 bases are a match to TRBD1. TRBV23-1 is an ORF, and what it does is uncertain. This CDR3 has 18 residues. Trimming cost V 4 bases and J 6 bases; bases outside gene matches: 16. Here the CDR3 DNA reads TGCGCCAGCAGTCCCCGGGACAGGGTGAGGGTATGTGGTCAGCCCCAGCATTTT. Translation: CASSPRDRVRVCGQPQHF.

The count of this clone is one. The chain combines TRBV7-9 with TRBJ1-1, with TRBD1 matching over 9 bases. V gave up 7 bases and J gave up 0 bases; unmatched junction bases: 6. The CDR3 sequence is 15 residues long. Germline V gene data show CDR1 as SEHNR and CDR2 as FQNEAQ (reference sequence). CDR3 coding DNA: TGTGCCAGCACAAAAGGGACAGGGATGAACACTGAAGCTTTCTTT. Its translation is CASTKGTGMNTEAFF.

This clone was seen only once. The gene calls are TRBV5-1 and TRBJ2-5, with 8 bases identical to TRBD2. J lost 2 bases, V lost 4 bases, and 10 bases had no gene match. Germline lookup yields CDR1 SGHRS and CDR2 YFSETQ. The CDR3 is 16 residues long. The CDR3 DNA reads TGCGCCAGCAGCCCCACTAGCGGACTAACTCAAGAGACCCAGTACTTC. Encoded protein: CASSPTSGLTQETQYF.

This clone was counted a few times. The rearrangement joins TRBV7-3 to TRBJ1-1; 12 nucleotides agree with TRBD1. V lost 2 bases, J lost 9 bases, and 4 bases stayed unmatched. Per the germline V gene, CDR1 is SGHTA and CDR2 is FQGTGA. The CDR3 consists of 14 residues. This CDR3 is CASSLGGQGAKAFF. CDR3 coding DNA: TGTGCCAGCAGCTTAGGGGGACAGGGGGCCAAAGCTTTCTTT.

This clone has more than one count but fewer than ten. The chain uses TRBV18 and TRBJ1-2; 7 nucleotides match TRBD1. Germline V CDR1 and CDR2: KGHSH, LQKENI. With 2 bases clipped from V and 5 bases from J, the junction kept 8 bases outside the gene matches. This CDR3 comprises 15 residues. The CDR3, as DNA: TGTGCCAGCTCACCAGTTACAGGGGAGGTTTATGGCTACACCTTC. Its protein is CASSPVTGEVYGYTF. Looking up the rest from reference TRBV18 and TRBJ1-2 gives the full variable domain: NAGVMQNPRHLVRRRGQEARLRCSPMKGHSHVYWYRQLPEEGLKFMVYLQKENIIDESGMPKERFSAEFPKEGPSILRIQQVVRGDSAAYFCASSPVTGEVYGYTFGSGTRLTVV.

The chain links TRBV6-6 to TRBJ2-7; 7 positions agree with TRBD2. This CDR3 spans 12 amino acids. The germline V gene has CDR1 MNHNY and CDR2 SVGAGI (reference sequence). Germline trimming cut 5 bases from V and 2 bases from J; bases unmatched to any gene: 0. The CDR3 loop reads CASSRGAYEQYF. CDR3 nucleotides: TGTGCCAGCAGTCGGGGGGCCTACGAGCAGTACTTC.

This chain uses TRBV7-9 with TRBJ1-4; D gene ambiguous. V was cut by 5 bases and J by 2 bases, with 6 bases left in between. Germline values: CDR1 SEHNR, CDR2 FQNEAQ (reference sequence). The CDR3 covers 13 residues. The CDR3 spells CASSPATNEKLFF. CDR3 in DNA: TGTGCCAGCAGCCCCGCGACTAATGAAAAACTGTTTTTT.

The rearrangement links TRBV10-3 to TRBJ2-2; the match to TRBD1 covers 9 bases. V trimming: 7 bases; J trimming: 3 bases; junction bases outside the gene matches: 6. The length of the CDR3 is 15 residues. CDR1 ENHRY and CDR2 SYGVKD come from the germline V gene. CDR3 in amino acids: CAITDRGHHTGELFF. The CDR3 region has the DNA TGTGCCATCACGGACAGGGGTCATCACACCGGGGAGCTGTTTTTT.

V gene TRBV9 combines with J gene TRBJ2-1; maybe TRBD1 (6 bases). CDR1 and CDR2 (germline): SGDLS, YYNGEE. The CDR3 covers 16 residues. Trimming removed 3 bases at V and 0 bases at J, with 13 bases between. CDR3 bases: TGTGCCAGCAGCGATGGGGGCTCTAGCTCCTACAATGAGCAGTTCTTC. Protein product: CASSDGGSSSYNEQFF.

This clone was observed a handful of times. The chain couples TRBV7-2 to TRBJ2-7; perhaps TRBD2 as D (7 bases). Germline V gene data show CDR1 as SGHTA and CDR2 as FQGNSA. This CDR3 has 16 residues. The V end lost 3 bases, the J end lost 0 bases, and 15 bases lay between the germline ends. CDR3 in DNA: TGTGCCAGCAGCTTTGGACGGGGGGCAGGCTCCTACGAGCAGTACTTC. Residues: CASSFGRGAGSYEQYF.

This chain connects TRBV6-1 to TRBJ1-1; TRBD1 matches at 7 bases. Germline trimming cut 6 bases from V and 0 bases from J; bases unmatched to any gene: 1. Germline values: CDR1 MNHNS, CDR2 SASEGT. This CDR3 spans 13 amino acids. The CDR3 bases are TGTGCCAGCAGCACAGGGGTGAACACTGAAGCTTTCTTT. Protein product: CASSTGVNTEAFF.